Below are 8 T cell receptor beta chains sequenced from a single sample in a study of blood T cell repertoires in COVID-19. The protocol was immunoSEQ multiplex PCR, while the TCRdb copy is restricted to in-frame clones and leaves out a portion. Of approximately 53,000 clones in the sample, approximately 91% are singletons; the top ten hold about 25%. The sequenced sample was peripheral blood. The receptors come from a human donor in a cohort sampled during active COVID-19.

This chain links TRBV24-1 with TRBJ1-1; D perhaps matches TRBD1 (5 bases). V lost 9 bases, J lost 3 bases, and 13 bases lay in between. Per the germline V gene, CDR1 is KGHDR and CDR2 is SFDVKD. CDR3 length: 13 amino acids. CDR3 nucleotide sequence: TGTGCCACCTCAAGGGGAGGAGACACTGAAGCTTTCTTT. Amino acids: CATSRGGDTEAFF.

The chain joins TRBV28 to TRBJ2-2; D remains ambiguous. This CDR3 comprises 13 residues. The germline CDR1 and CDR2 sequences are MDHEN and SYDVKM. Trimming shortened V by 3 bases and J by 3 bases, and 5 bases separated the two germline ends. This CDR3 reads CASSFGHTGELFF. The CDR3 nucleotides read TGTGCCAGCAGTTTTGGCCACACCGGGGAGCTGTTTTTT.

This clone was seen just once. The CDR3 spells CASSLAGGPHEQFF. Here the CDR3 DNA reads TGTGCCAGCAGCTTAGCGGGAGGGCCTCATGAGCAGTTCTTC. The J gene is TRBJ2-1, the V gene TRBV7-9; TRBD2 matches 7 bases. Trimming removed 0 bases from V and 8 bases from J; junction bases left unmatched: 4. The CDR3 length is 14 residues. Germline values: CDR1 SEHNR, CDR2 FQNEAQ (reference sequence).

This sequence joins TRBV19 and TRBJ1-1, with D unclear. The CDR3 covers 13 residues. With 3 bases removed from V and 4 bases from J, the gap between germline ends came to 9 bases. From germline, CDR1 is LNHDA and CDR2 SQIVND (reference sequence). The CDR3 spells CASSMVRSTEAFF. The CDR3 region has the DNA TGTGCCAGTAGTATGGTCCGGAGCACTGAAGCTTTCTTT.

The J gene is TRBJ2-2, the V gene TRBV24-1; TRBD2 matches 10 bases. V shed 5 bases and J 6 bases; nucleotides not matched to a gene: 8. CDR1 KGHDR and CDR2 SFDVKD come from the germline V gene. This CDR3 is 16 amino acids long. CDR3 nucleotide sequence: TGTGCCACCAGTGTCTTAGCGGGAGGAGGCGCCGGGGAGCTGTTTTTT. This translates into CATSVLAGGGAGELFF.

The chain uses TRBV2 and TRBJ1-5; 8 nucleotides agree with TRBD1. CDR3 length equals 14 residues. Germline V gene lookup returns CDR1 SNHLY and CDR2 FYNNEI. The J segment lost 5 bases and the V segment lost 6 bases, leaving 6 bases of the junction unmatched. The CDR3 DNA is TGTGCCAGCAGGCAGGGGGCGCAGGATCAGCCCCAGCATTTT. Translation: CASRQGAQDQPQHF.

This clone occurred once. This CDR3 is CASAPGGGTQETQYF. The CDR3 nucleotides are TGCGCCAGCGCCCCCGGCGGGGGAACACAAGAGACCCAGTACTTC. This chain joins TRBV5-1 and TRBJ2-5; 7 positions match TRBD2. V gave up 7 bases and J gave up 2 bases; unmatched junction bases: 11. The V gene's germline CDR1 is SGHRS and CDR2 YFSETQ. The CDR3 totals 15 residues. The full variable domain, completed using reference TRBV5-1 and TRBJ2-5, is KAGVTQTPRYLIKTRGQQVTLSCSPISGHRSVSWYQQTPGQGLQFLFEYFSETQRNKGNFPGRFSGRQFSNSRSEMNVSTLELGDSALYLCASAPGGGTQETQYFGPGTRLLVL.

The gene calls are TRBV18 and TRBJ2-7; 12 bases align to TRBD1. The CDR3 is 16 residues long. Germline values: CDR1 KGHSH, CDR2 LQKENI. The junction had 9 bases not matched to a gene; V was cut back by 4 bases and J by 5 bases. The CDR3 spells CASSRDRGRLENEQYF. The CDR3 bases are TGTGCCAGCTCACGGGACAGGGGGCGACTTGAAAACGAGCAGTACTTC.